Shown below are 21 T cell receptor beta chains from a single sample sequenced in a study of chemoradiotherapy in HPV16-positive cancers (dated by TCRdb to 2022 to 2024). Library preparation was by the immunoSEQ multiplex PCR assay. This is the immuneACCESS table as TCRdb keeps it, with only in-frame sequences that have V and J called. A part of the clones is gone; compared with another copy, unresolved V genes explain less than half, and the rest is unexplained. The sample table records about 2,000 clones; approximately 80% of these occur just once. 9% to 10% of the sample lies in the top ten. This sample comprised tumor tissue, obtained from a patient who underwent chemoradiotherapy. These receptors originate from a human donor with HPV-associated anogenital cancer.

The chain is built from TRBV19 and TRBJ1-5; D unclear. There are 16 residues in the CDR3. Between the trimmed V and J ends, which lost 5 bases and 4 bases, there was a span of 18 bases. CDR1 LNHDA and CDR2 SQIVND come from the germline V gene (reference sequence). CDR3 amino acids: CASSFVLWSLNQPQHF. Written as DNA, the CDR3 is TGTGCCAGTAGTTTCGTTTTGTGGAGCTTAAATCAGCCCCAGCATTTT.

The chain has TRBV14 and TRBJ1-1; TRBD1 matches 8 bases. CDR1 and CDR2 (germline): SGHDN, FVKESK. With 4 bases clipped from V and 4 bases from J, the junction kept 8 bases outside the gene matches. The CDR3 has 15 residues. The CDR3 region is CASSLRLTGGTEAFF. CDR3 DNA sequence: TGTGCCAGCAGCCTCAGACTCACAGGGGGCACTGAAGCTTTCTTT.

The rearrangement links TRBV5-1 to TRBJ2-5; either TRBD1 or TRBD2 may supply D (5 bases each). V lost 1 base to trimming and J lost 4 bases, with 8 bases between them. Germline-derived CDR1 and CDR2 are SGHRS and YFSETQ. The CDR3 runs to 13 residues. CDR3 residues: CASSLSGRETQYF. DNA of the CDR3: TGCGCCAGCAGCTTGTCAGGGAGAGAGACCCAGTACTTC.

This clone was picked up a small number of times. This rearrangement joins TRBV11-3 to TRBJ1-6; D uncertain. CDR3 length: 13 amino acids. Germline lookup yields CDR1 SGHNT and CDR2 YENEEA. V gave up 5 bases and J gave up 11 bases, with 13 bases separating them. The CDR3: CASSKDTNPPLHF. The CDR3 bases are TGTGCCAGCAGCAAAGACACGAACCCACCCCTCCACTTT. Together with reference TRBV11-3 and TRBJ1-6, the CDR3 gives the full variable domain: EAGVVQSPRYKIIEKKQPVAFWCNPISGHNTLYWYLQNLGQGPELLIRYENEEAVDDSQLPKDRFSAERLKGVDSTLKIQPAELGDSAVYLCASSKDTNPPLHFGNGTRLTVT.

The chain combines TRBV15 with TRBJ2-3; 12 bases align to TRBD2. This CDR3 is built from 16 residues. The trim removed 5 bases at V and 2 bases at J, leaving 5 bases unmatched. Germline CDR1 LNHNV, CDR2 YYDKDF (reference sequence). CDR3: CATSLGLAGTTDTQYF. The CDR3 DNA is TGTGCCACCAGCCTGGGACTAGCGGGTACCACAGATACGCAGTATTTT. Using reference TRBV15 and TRBJ2-3 for the parts outside the CDR3, the full variable domain is DAMVIQNPRYQVTQFGKPVTLSCSQTLNHNVMYWYQQKSSQAPKLLFHYYDKDFNNEADTPDNFQSRRPNTSFCFLDIRSPGLGDTAMYLCATSLGLAGTTDTQYFGPGTRLTVL.

A single count supports this clone. The CDR3 DNA sequence: TGCAGTGCTGGGGACTACAGGGAGCAGTTCTTC. It codes for CSAGDYREQFF. The V call is TRBV20-1, the J call TRBJ2-1; TRBD2 agrees at 7 bases. Losses at the gene ends were 5 bases for V and 10 bases for J; bases not matched to a gene: 5. This CDR3 region has 11 residues. Germline-derived CDR1 and CDR2 are DFQATT and SNEGSKA (reference sequence).

This clone was seen more than once but under ten times. The chain employs TRBV18 and TRBJ1-5; D not certain. This CDR3 is 17 amino acids long. The germline gives CDR1 KGHSH, CDR2 LQKENI. V was shortened by 1 base and J by 5 bases, with 18 bases between the two germline ends. CDR3 sequence reads: CASSPLGFSGGDQPQHF. The CDR3 DNA is TGTGCCAGCTCACCACTTGGGTTTAGTGGTGGCGATCAGCCCCAGCATTTT.

V gene TRBV6-5 combines with J gene TRBJ2-7; 7 bases match TRBD1. From germline, CDR1 is MNHEY and CDR2 SVGAGI. CDR3 length equals 14 residues. V was clipped by 6 bases and J by 4 bases; unmatched bases: 9. CDR3 bases: TGTGCCAGCAGACAAGGGACAGCCTATTACGAGCAGTACTTC. Its protein product is CASRQGTAYYEQYF.

This sequence joins TRBV7-9 and TRBJ2-6, with 7 bases lining up with TRBD2. V was pared by 6 bases and J by 4 bases, with 3 bases of the junction left unmatched. This CDR3 region has 14 residues. From germline, CDR1 is SEHNR and CDR2 FQNEAQ (reference sequence). CDR3 loop: CASSQAGGANVLTF. CDR3 in DNA: TGTGCCAGCAGTCAAGCGGGAGGGGCCAACGTCCTGACTTTC.

V is TRBV2 and J is TRBJ1-1; no firm D call. The CDR3 runs 13 residues. Trimming removed 3 bases from V and 3 bases from J, with 8 bases in between. Germline CDR1 reads SNHLY; CDR2 reads FYNNEI. CDR3 nucleotides: TGTGCCAGCAGTGAGAGTAGGGACACTGAAGCTTTCTTT. Residues: CASSESRDTEAFF. Variable domain in full (rest from reference TRBV2 and TRBJ1-1): EPEVTQTPSHQVTQMGQEVILRCVPISNHLYFYWYRQILGQKVEFLVSFYNNEISEKSEIFDDQFSVERPDGSNFTLKIRSTKLEDSAMYFCASSESRDTEAFFGQGTRLTVV.

This clone has just one count. The chain recombines TRBV7-9 with TRBJ1-1, with 8 nucleotides matching TRBD1. The CDR3 is 15 amino acids. CDR1 is SEHNR and CDR2 is FQNEAQ in the germline V gene (reference sequence). The junction had 3 bases not matched to a gene; V was cut back by 0 bases and J by 3 bases. Here the CDR3 reads CASSLALQGDTEAFF. CDR3 in DNA: TGTGCCAGCAGCTTAGCCTTACAGGGGGACACTGAAGCTTTCTTT.

V gene TRBV4-2 combines with J gene TRBJ1-5; 9 bases map to TRBD1. Germline CDR1 is LGHNA and CDR2 is YNFKEQ. V shed 1 base, J shed 6 bases, and the junction held 4 bases outside the gene matches. The CDR3 is 15 residues long. Here the CDR3 DNA reads TGTGCCAGCAGCCAAGGGACAGGGGAGGTTCAGCCCCAGCATTTT. Protein: CASSQGTGEVQPQHF.

V gene TRBV15 combines with J gene TRBJ2-3; D call uncertain. Germline-derived CDR1 and CDR2 are LNHNV and YYDKDF (reference sequence). Trimming left V 4 bases short and J 6 bases short, with 14 bases between. The CDR3 consists of 14 residues. CDR3 protein: CATSKETVGDTQYF. The CDR3 region has the DNA TGTGCCACCAGCAAAGAGACGGTAGGGGATACGCAGTATTTT.

The chain joins TRBV5-4 to TRBJ2-3, with TRBD2 as a possible D gene (6 bases). With 9 bases removed from V and 0 bases from J, the gap between germline ends came to 11 bases. Germline values: CDR1 SGHNT, CDR2 YYREEE (reference sequence). This CDR3 has 13 amino acids. The CDR3 bases are TGTGCCACCCTCGGGACTAGCACAGATACGCAGTATTTT. This sequence encodes CATLGTSTDTQYF.

This rearrangement joins TRBV10-1 to TRBJ2-7; 9 bases agree with TRBD1. With 6 bases clipped from V and 1 base from J, the junction kept 4 bases outside the gene matches. This CDR3 contains 14 residues. Germline assignment: CDR1 WNHNN and CDR2 SYGVQD (reference sequence). In DNA, the CDR3 is TGCGCCAGCAGGACAGGGGGAGATTCCTACGAGCAGTACTTC. It codes for CASRTGGDSYEQYF.

The genes are TRBV2 and TRBJ1-5, with D maybe TRBD1 (6 bases). In germline, CDR1 is SNHLY, CDR2 FYNNEI. The CDR3 is 15 residues long. Trimming took off 5 bases at V and 1 base at J, with 12 bases between the two ends. CDR3 loop: CASSLSRGSNQPQHF. The CDR3 region has the DNA TGTGCCAGCAGTTTGAGCAGGGGCAGCAATCAGCCCCAGCATTTT.

The chain uses TRBV10-3 and TRBJ2-3; 8 bases line up with TRBD2. The CDR3 is made up of 17 amino acids. Trimming removed 0 bases from V and 1 base from J; junction bases left unmatched: 6. Germline loops: CDR1 ENHRY, CDR2 SYGVKD. This CDR3 is CAISESTGGPRTDTQYF. In nucleotides, the CDR3 is TGTGCCATCAGTGAGTCGACGGGGGGGCCCCGCACAGATACGCAGTATTTT.

The gene calls are TRBV27 and TRBJ2-3; tentative D call: TRBD2 (6 bases). Germline CDR1 is MNHEY and CDR2 is SMNVEV (reference sequence). The CDR3 runs 15 residues. V lost 5 bases to trimming and J lost 3 bases, with 15 bases between them. Written as DNA, the CDR3 is TGTGCCAGCAGTCCGTTAGCGGCGGGGACAGATACGCAGTATTTT. It encodes CASSPLAAGTDTQYF.

V gene TRBV4-1 combines with J gene TRBJ2-5; 12 bases match TRBD2. Germline CDR1 is MGHRA and CDR2 is YSYEKL. After removal of 0 bases from V and 2 bases from J, the junction contained 7 bases not matched to a gene. This CDR3 is built from 18 residues. CDR3 protein: CASSQDPGLAGGQETQYF. The CDR3 DNA reads TGCGCCAGCAGCCAAGATCCGGGGCTAGCGGGAGGGCAAGAGACCCAGTACTTC.

This clone was seen a single time. The chain employs TRBV25-1 and TRBJ2-3, with TRBD2 matching over 10 bases. The CDR3 extends over 17 amino acids. Per the germline V gene, CDR1 is MGHDK and CDR2 is SYGVNS. J was trimmed by 0 bases and V by 5 bases; bases with no gene match: 8. The CDR3 loop is CASSTYGTSVSTDTQYF. In nucleotides, the CDR3 is TGTGCCAGCAGTACCTACGGGACTAGCGTGAGCACAGATACGCAGTATTTT.

The chain carries TRBV7-9 and TRBJ2-2; 7 positions agree with TRBD2. The germline V gene has CDR1 SEHNR and CDR2 FQNEAQ (reference sequence). The CDR3 contains 16 residues. Trimming at V came to 1 base and at J to 6 bases, leaving 8 bases not matched to a gene. The CDR3 sequence is CASSLEAGVSAGELFF. The CDR3 DNA reads TGTGCCAGCAGCTTAGAGGCGGGAGTCAGCGCCGGGGAGCTGTTTTTT.